One T cell receptor beta chain is described in this entry. Additional DNA sequences in this sample encode the identical CDR3. This entry is derived from a study of blood T cell repertoires in COVID-19. Study-level background: Material from acute and convalescent COVID-19 was sourced from the United States, Italy and Spain. Nucleic acid was either cDNA or gDNA, and it came from T cells, B-cell-depleted T cells, or PBMCs.

Original analysis: Estimated nucleated cell counts came from reference gene primer amplification. Assay: immunoSEQ multiplex PCR; the TCRdb copy retains only in-frame clones and omits some. The D gene and trimming were derived from the DNA, and the V and J assignments and clone size from that table. The profile shows about 78,000 clones, roughly 73% of them singletons. V was cut by 3 bases and J by 1 base, with 5 bases left in between. In germline, CDR1 is MNHEY, CDR2 SMNVEV (reference sequence). This CDR3 comprises 13 residues. This TCR came from a human donor in a cohort sampled during active COVID-19. The specimen sequenced was peripheral blood. The chain couples TRBV27 to TRBJ2-3; the D is unclear. The CDR3 spells CASSLAGTDTQYF. CDR3 in DNA: TGTGCCAGCAGTTTGGCGGGCACAGATACGCAGTATTTT.